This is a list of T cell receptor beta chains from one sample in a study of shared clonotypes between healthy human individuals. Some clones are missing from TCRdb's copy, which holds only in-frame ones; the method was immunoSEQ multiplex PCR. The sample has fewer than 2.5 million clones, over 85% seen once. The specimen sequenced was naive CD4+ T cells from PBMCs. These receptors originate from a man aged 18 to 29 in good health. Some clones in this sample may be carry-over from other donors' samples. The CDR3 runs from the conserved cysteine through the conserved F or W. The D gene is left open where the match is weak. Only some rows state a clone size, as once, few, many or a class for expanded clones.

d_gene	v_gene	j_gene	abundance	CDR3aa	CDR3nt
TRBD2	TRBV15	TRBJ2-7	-	CATSTGLAGVYEQYF	TGTGCCACCAGCACGGGACTAGCGGGAGTCTACGAGCAGTACTTC
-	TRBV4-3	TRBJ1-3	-	CASSQEKGSGNTIYF	TGCGCCAGCAGCCAAGAAAAGGGTTCTGGAAACACCATATATTTT
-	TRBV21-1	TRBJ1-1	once	CASSKVGEFEPEAFF	TGTGCCAGCAGCAAAGTTGGCGAGTTCGAACCTGAAGCTTTCTTT
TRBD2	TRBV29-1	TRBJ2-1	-	CSVRTDSGREFF	TGCAGCGTTAGAACGGATAGCGGGAGGGAGTTCTTC
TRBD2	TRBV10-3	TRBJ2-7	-	CAISLAGGRYEQYF	TGTGCCATCAGCCTAGCGGGAGGGAGGTACGAGCAGTACTTC
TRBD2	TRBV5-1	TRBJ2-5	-	CASSSGLAGETQYF	TGCGCCAGCAGCTCGGGACTAGCGGGAGAGACCCAGTACTTC
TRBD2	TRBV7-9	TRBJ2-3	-	CASSTAGRYTDTQYF	TGTGCCAGCAGTACAGCGGGGAGATACACAGATACGCAGTATTTT
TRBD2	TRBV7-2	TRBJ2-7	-	CASSLVIGRAEEQYF	TGTGCCAGCAGCTTAGTGATCGGGAGGGCCGAAGAGCAGTACTTC
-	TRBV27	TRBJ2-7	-	CASSLRNRIVYEQYF	TGTGCCAGCAGTTTACGGAACAGGATAGTTTACGAGCAGTACTTC
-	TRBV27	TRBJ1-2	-	CASSRGGGRGGYGYTF	TGTGCCAGCAGCCGGGGGGGCGGCAGGGGCGGCTATGGCTACACCTTC
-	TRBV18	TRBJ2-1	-	CASSPGSPDYNEQFF	TGTGCCAGCTCACCAGGGTCGCCGGACTACAATGAGCAGTTCTTC
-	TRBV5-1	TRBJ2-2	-	CASSPGAQTNTGELFF	TGCGCCAGCAGCCCGGGGGCACAGACGAACACCGGGGAGCTGTTTTTT
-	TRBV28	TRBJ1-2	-	CASRRSPSDYGYTF	TGTGCCAGCAGAAGAAGCCCCTCTGACTATGGCTACACCTTC
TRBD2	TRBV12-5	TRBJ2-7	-	CAHLGGGVEQYF	TGTGCTCATCTTGGGGGGGGTGTCGAGCAGTACTTC
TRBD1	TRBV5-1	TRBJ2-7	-	CASSDLGQNLSEQYF	TGCGCCAGCAGTGACCTGGGACAGAACCTCTCCGAGCAGTACTTC
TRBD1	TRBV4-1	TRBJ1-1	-	CASSPPLTGAMGAFF	TGCGCCAGCAGCCCTCCTTTGACAGGGGCGATGGGAGCTTTCTTT
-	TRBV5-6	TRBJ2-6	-	CASSLWGSGANVLTF	TGTGCCAGCAGCTTATGGGGATCTGGGGCCAACGTCCTGACTTTC
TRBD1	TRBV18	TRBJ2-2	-	CASSPSPGQGVAGELFF	TGTGCCAGCTCACCGTCACCGGGACAGGGTGTAGCCGGGGAGCTGTTTTTT
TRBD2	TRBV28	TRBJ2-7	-	CASSLFPAGGNEQYF	TGTGCCAGCAGTTTGTTCCCAGCGGGAGGAAACGAGCAGTACTTC
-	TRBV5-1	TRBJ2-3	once	CASSLGHRTDTQYF	TGCGCCAGCAGCTTGGGTCACCGAACAGATACGCAGTATTTT
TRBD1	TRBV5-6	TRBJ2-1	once	CASSPGQPNEQFF	TGTGCCAGCAGCCCGGGACAGCCAAATGAGCAGTTCTTC
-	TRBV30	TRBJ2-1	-	CAWSSGYNEQFF	TGTGCCTGGAGTTCAGGGTACAATGAGCAGTTCTTC
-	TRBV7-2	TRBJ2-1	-	CASSWGYNEQFF	TGTGCCAGCAGCTGGGGGTACAATGAGCAGTTCTTC
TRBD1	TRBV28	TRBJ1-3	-	CASSLGDRGLPSGNTIYF	TGTGCCAGCAGTCTTGGGGACAGGGGGCTCCCCTCTGGAAACACCATATATTTT
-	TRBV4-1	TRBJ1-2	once	CASSQGGQTHYGYTF	TGCGCCAGCAGCCAAGGGGGGCAGACTCACTATGGCTACACCTTC
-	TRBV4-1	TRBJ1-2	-	CASSQDGHGPTGGYGYTF	TGCGCCAGCAGCCAAGATGGACATGGGCCTACTGGGGGCTATGGCTACACCTTC
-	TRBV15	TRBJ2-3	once	CATSASGGGDTQYF	TGTGCCACCAGCGCGAGCGGAGGAGGAGATACGCAGTATTTT
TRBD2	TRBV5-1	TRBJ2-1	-	CASSLITSGSIYNEQFF	TGCGCCAGCAGCTTGATAACTAGCGGGAGTATCTACAATGAGCAGTTCTTC
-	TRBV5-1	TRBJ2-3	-	CASSLGLVGISTDTQYF	TGCGCCAGCAGCTTGGGCCTCGTCGGGATAAGCACAGATACGCAGTATTTT
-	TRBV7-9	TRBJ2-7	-	CASSARSSYEQYF	TGTGCCAGCAGCGCTCGTTCCAGCTACGAGCAGTACTTC
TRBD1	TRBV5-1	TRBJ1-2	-	CASSQDRGAYTF	TGCGCCAGCAGTCAGGACAGGGGAGCATACACCTTC
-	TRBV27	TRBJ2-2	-	CASSLLNTGELFF	TGTGCCAGCAGTTTACTAAACACCGGGGAGCTGTTTTTT
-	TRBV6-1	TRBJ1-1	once	CASSVARANTEAFF	TGTGCCAGCAGTGTGGCACGGGCGAACACTGAAGCTTTCTTT
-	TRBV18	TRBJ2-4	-	CASSPDLAKNIQYF	TGTGCCAGCTCACCAGACTTAGCCAAAAACATTCAGTACTTC
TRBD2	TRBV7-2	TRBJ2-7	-	CASSHPGLAAYEQYF	TGTGCCAGCAGCCATCCGGGACTAGCGGCATACGAGCAGTACTTC
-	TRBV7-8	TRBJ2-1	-	CASSLWLFGSSYNEQFF	TGTGCCAGCAGCTTATGGTTATTCGGTAGCTCCTACAATGAGCAGTTCTTC
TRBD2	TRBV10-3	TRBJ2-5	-	CAISALSGGEETQYF	TGTGCCATCAGTGCTTTGAGCGGGGGTGAAGAGACCCAGTACTTC
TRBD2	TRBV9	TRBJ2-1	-	CASSARGTSGINEQFF	TGTGCCAGCAGCGCAAGAGGGACTAGCGGGATCAATGAGCAGTTCTTC
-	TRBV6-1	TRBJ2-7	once	CASSEVRAGLGEQYF	TGTGCCAGCAGTGAGGTCCGGGCAGGCCTGGGCGAGCAGTACTTC
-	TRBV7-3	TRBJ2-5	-	CASRGRWTQYF	TGTGCCAGCAGGGGCCGGTGGACCCAGTACTTC
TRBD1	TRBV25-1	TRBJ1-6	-	CASSENRGDNSPLHF	TGTGCCAGCAGTGAGAACAGGGGTGATAATTCACCCCTCCACTTT
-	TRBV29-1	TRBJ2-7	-	CSVARQAAYEQYF	TGCAGCGTTGCACGACAGGCCGCCTACGAGCAGTACTTC
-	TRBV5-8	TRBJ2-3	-	CASSPARTEYTDTQYF	TGTGCCAGCAGCCCTGCCCGGACCGAGTACACAGATACGCAGTATTTT
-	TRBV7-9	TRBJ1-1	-	CASSPSYDWTEAFF	TGTGCCAGCAGCCCATCCTACGATTGGACTGAAGCTTTCTTT
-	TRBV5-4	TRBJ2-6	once	CASSLVRDGANVLTF	TGTGCCAGCAGCTTGGTCAGGGATGGTGCCAACGTCCTGACTTTC
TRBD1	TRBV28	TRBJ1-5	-	CASSFPLDRVDRYSNQPQHF	TGTGCCAGCAGTTTCCCCCTTGACAGGGTTGACCGCTATAGCAATCAGCCCCAGCATTTT
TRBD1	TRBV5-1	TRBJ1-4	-	CASSLGLDRGFEKLFF	TGCGCCAGCAGCTTGGGTTTGGACAGGGGCTTCGAAAAGCTGTTTTTT
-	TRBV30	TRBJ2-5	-	CAWSRGFGETQYF	TGTGCCTGGTCGCGGGGCTTCGGAGAGACCCAGTACTTC
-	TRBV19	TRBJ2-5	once	CASSIWGRDETQYF	TGTGCCAGTAGTATATGGGGCAGGGACGAGACCCAGTACTTC
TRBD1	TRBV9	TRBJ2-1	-	CASSERQGGEQFF	TGTGCCAGCAGCGAGCGACAGGGCGGCGAGCAGTTCTTC
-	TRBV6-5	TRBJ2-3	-	CASRGAASTDTQYF	TGTGCCAGCAGAGGGGCCGCATCCACAGATACGCAGTATTTT
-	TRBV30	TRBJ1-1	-	CAWSSILQTANTEAFF	TGTGCCTGGAGCTCAATACTACAGACAGCGAACACTGAAGCTTTCTTT
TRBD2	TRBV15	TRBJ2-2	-	CATSRGLFPAGFNTGELFF	TGTGCCACCAGCAGAGGGCTCTTTCCAGCGGGGTTTAACACCGGGGAGCTGTTTTTT
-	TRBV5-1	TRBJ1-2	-	CASSSDTGYTF	TGCGCCAGCAGCTCGGACACTGGCTACACCTTC
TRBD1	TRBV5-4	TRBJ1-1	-	CASSFAGTGFSEAFF	TGTGCCAGCAGCTTCGCCGGGACAGGGTTCTCTGAAGCTTTCTTT
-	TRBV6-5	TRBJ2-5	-	CASSYGEEGETQYF	TGTGCCAGCAGTTACGGGGAAGAGGGAGAGACCCAGTACTTC
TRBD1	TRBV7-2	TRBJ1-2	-	CASSRTGTNYGYTF	TGTGCCAGCAGCCGGACAGGGACTAACTATGGCTACACCTTC